The following is a TCR beta chain sequence with its context. Assay: immunoSEQ multiplex PCR; the TCRdb copy retains only in-frame clones and omits some. The table records 350,000 to 500,000 clones, approximately 90% of them present only once. The sample originates from a study of blood T cell repertoires in COVID-19. The CDR3 runs 17 residues. Germline trimming cut 3 bases from V and 5 bases from J; bases unmatched to any gene: 12. The V gene's germline CDR1 is SGHVS and CDR2 FQNEAQ. The chain links TRBV7-8 to TRBJ1-2; 10 bases match TRBD1. The clonotype originates from a young woman who had been exposed to COVID-19. Sequences were obtained from PBMCs or T cells enriched from blood (not recorded which). CDR3 in amino acids: CASSFSRDRGLRYGYTF. CDR3 DNA sequence: TGTGCCAGCAGCTTCTCCCGGGACAGGGGTCTTCGGTATGGCTACACCTTC.